The present TCR beta chain was sequenced within a study of cytomegalovirus exposure and HLA in healthy donors. Overall study context: Previous work identified 90 million to 130 million unique TCR beta sequences from around 200 million T cells.

This CDR3 comprises 14 residues. Germline CDR1 SGHTA, CDR2 FQGTGA. The V end lost 2 bases, the J end lost 6 bases, and 14 bases lay between the germline ends. Vbeta (60) and Jbeta (13) primers were used in the PCR. Data came from immunoSEQ multiplex PCR; TCRdb stores just in-frame clones and leaves some out. The repertoire includes under 150,000 clones, 70% to 90% of them detected once, and 1.7% sits in the top ten. The source material was PBMCs. The chain combines TRBV7-3 with TRBJ2-7, with a weak D call TRBD2 (6 bases). The clonotype was recovered from a boy between 10 and 17 years old in good health and CMV-seronegative. The CDR3 loop is CASSLLILAPEQYF. For the CDR3, the DNA is TGTGCCAGCAGCTTACTTATACTAGCCCCCGAGCAGTACTTC.